A selection of T cell receptor beta chains follows, all from one sample in a study of T cell changes during pregnancy in multiple sclerosis. Here immunoSEQ multiplex PCR was the method, and the copy in TCRdb shows in-frame clones only, minus some. The sample yields about 8,500 clones, approximately 90% seen once. The sample in question was CD8+ T cells from peripheral blood mononuclear cells, obtained in the first trimester of pregnancy. These receptors were obtained from a female donor in good health, enrolled as a control in a pregnancy study. Both conserved end residues are part of each CDR3.

j_gene | v_gene | CDR3aa
TRBJ2-1 | TRBV30 | CAGDLPVEQFF
TRBJ1-3 | TRBV7-7 | CASSPDFSGNTIYF
TRBJ2-4 | TRBV19 | CASRWTSGSVENIQYF
TRBJ1-2 | TRBV5-1 | CASSSRPLNRGRVGYTF
TRBJ1-5 | TRBV28 | CASSMRFSSSNQPQHF
TRBJ2-5 | TRBV6-1 | CASSEEDGGQETQYF
TRBJ2-1 | TRBV6-6 | CASSPAGDSYNEQFF
TRBJ1-1 | TRBV5-1 | CASSFEGVGTEAFF
TRBJ2-1 | TRBV6-1 | CASSDGLADYNEQFF
TRBJ2-7 | TRBV29-1 | CSVVASGTYEQYF
TRBJ1-1 | TRBV9 | CASSSTGGNTEAFF
TRBJ2-7 | TRBV5-1 | CASNQGASYEQYF
TRBJ2-1 | TRBV13 | CASSSTSGGLSSYNEQFF
TRBJ1-5 | TRBV28 | CASSRNNRDLGQPQHF
TRBJ2-7 | TRBV4-1 | CASSQRVPSGGRDEQYF
TRBJ2-7 | TRBV14 | CASSPGDRDRYF
TRBJ1-1 | TRBV30 | CAWSALTGNTEAFF
TRBJ2-1 | TRBV4-2 | CASSQDPAGANEQFF
TRBJ2-1 | TRBV5-4 | CASSLGENEQFF
TRBJ2-1 | TRBV2 | CASPGTSGAYNEQFF
TRBJ2-1 | TRBV6-4 | CASSDSTSGNNEQFF
TRBJ2-3 | TRBV27 | CASNIGGGGRADTQYF
TRBJ2-3 | TRBV6-5 | CASNPTGTDTQYF
TRBJ2-2 | TRBV15 | CATSRSGLAGQTGELFF
TRBJ2-1 | TRBV27 | CASSSRGGPYNEQFF
TRBJ1-3 | TRBV9 | CASSSGSGNTIYF
TRBJ2-2 | TRBV7-7 | CASSLSLTNTGELFF
TRBJ2-5 | TRBV30 | CAWSDPMGQGGETQYF
TRBJ2-1 | TRBV29-1 | CSVARGGDYNEQFF
TRBJ2-5 | TRBV14 | CASSPVSGRAETQYF
TRBJ2-7 | TRBV28 | CASSGINEQYF
TRBJ1-1 | TRBV15 | CATSTEGNTEAFF
TRBJ2-2 | TRBV4-2 | CASSQLAGDTGELFF
TRBJ1-1 | TRBV11-2 | CASSPSGSGTEAFF
TRBJ2-7 | TRBV11-3 | CASSLRSANSYEQYF